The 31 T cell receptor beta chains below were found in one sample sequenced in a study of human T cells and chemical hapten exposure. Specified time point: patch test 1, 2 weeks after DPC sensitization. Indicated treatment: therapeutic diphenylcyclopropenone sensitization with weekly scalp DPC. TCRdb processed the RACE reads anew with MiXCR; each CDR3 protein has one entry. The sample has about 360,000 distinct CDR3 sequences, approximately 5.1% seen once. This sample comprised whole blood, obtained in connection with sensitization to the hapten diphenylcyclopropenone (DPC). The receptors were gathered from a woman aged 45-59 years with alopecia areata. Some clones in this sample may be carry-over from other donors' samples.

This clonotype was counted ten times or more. The CDR3 nucleotides are TGTGCCAGCAGCCGGGACAGGGGGCCTAGTGAGCAGTTCTTC. Encoded protein: CASSRDRGPSEQFF. V and J are TRBV7-2 and TRBJ2-1, with 12 positions matching TRBD1. Germline-derived CDR1 and CDR2 are SGHTA and FQGNSA. V was clipped by 5 bases and J by 9 bases; unmatched bases: 5. This CDR3 is built from 14 residues.

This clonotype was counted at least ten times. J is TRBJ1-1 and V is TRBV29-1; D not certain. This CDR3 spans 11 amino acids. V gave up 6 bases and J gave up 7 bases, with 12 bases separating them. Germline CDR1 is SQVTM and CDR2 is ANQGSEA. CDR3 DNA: TGCAGCGTCCGCCCGGGCTTTGAAGCTTTCTTT. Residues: CSVRPGFEAFF.

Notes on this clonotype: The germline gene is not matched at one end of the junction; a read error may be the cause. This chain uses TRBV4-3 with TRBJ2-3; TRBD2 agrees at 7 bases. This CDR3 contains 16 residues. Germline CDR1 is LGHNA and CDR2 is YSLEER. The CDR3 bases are TGCGCCAGCAGCCAAGGGGAGGGCACTAGCACGGATACGCAGTATTTT. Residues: CASSQGEGTSTDTQYF.

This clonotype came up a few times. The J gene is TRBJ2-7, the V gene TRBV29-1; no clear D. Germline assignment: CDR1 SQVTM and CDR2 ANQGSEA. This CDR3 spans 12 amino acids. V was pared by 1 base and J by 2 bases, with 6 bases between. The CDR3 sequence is CSVEGAPYEQYF. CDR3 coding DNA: TGCAGCGTTGAAGGGGCGCCCTACGAGCAGTACTTC.

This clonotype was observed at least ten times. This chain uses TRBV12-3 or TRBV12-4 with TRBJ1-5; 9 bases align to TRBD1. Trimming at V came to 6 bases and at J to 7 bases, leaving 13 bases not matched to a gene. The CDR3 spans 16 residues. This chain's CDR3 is CASSRGGTGIGQPQHF. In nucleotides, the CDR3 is TGTGCCAGCAGCCGGGGCGGGACAGGGATCGGACAGCCCCAGCATTTT.

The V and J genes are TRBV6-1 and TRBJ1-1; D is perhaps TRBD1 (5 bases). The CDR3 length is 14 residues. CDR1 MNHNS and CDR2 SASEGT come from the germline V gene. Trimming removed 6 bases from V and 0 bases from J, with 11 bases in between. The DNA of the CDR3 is TGTGCCAGCAGCGGGACCTTCATGAACACTGAAGCTTTCTTT. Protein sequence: CASSGTFMNTEAFF.

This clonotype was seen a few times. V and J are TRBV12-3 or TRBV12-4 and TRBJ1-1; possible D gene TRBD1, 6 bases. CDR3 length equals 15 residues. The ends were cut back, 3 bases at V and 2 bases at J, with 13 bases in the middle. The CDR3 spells CASSFSGTNNTEAFF. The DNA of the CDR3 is TGTGCCAGCAGTTTCTCCGGGACAAATAACACTGAAGCTTTCTTT.

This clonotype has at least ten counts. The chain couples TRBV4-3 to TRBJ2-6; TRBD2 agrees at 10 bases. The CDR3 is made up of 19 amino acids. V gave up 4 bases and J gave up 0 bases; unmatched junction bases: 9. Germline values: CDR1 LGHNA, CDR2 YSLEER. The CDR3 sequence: CASSRWTSGDSSGANVLTF. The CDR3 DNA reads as TGCGCCAGCAGCCGTTGGACTAGCGGCGACAGCTCTGGGGCCAACGTCCTGACTTTC.

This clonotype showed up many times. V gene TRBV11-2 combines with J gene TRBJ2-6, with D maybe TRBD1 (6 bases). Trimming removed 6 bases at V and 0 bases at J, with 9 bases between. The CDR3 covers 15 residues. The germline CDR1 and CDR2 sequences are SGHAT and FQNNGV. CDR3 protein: CASRTGTSGANVLTF. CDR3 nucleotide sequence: TGTGCCAGCAGAACAGGGACCTCTGGGGCCAACGTCCTGACTTTC.

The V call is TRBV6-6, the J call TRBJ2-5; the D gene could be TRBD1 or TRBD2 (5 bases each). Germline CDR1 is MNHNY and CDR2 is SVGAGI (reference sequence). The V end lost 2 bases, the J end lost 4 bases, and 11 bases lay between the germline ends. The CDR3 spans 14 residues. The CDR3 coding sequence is TGTGCCAGCAGTTACCCCGGGACGGTAGAGACCCAGTACTTC. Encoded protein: CASSYPGTVETQYF.

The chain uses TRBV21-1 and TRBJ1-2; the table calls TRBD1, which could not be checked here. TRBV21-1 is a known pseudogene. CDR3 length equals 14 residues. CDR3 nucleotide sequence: TGTGCCAGCAGCAAGTCAGGGGTTAGCTATGGCTACACCTTC. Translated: CASSKSGVSYGYTF.

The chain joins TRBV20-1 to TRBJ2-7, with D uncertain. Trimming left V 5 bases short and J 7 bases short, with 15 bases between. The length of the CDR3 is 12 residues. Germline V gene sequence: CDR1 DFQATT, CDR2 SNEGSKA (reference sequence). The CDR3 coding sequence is TGCAGTGCTCCTGACACAAGAGAAGAGCAGTACTTC. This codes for CSAPDTREEQYF.

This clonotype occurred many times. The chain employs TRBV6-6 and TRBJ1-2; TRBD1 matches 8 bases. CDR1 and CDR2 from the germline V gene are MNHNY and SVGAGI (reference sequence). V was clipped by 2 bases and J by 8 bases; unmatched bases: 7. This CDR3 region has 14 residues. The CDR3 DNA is TGTGCCAGCAGTTACGCGGACAGGGTCGACGGCTACACCTTC. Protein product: CASSYADRVDGYTF.

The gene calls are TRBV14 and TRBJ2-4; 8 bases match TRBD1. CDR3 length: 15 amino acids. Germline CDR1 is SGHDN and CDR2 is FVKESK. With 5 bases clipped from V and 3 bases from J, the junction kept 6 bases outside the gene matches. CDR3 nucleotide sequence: TGTGCCAGCAGCACGGACAGGGAAGGCAAAAACATTCAGTACTTC. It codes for CASSTDREGKNIQYF.

Here the CDR3 reads CASSPTDPETGDSETQYF. The CDR3 DNA reads TGTGCCAGCAGCCCAACGGACCCCGAGACAGGGGATTCAGAGACCCAGTACTTC. The chain combines TRBV7-9 with TRBJ2-5; TRBD1 aligns across 8 bases. Germline CDR1 is SEHNR and CDR2 is FQNEAQ (reference sequence). V was pared by 5 bases and J by 4 bases, with 18 bases of the junction left unmatched. The CDR3 spans 18 residues. The complete variable domain, with remaining parts taken from reference TRBV7-9 and TRBJ2-5, reads DTGVSQNPRHKITKRGQNVTFRCDPISEHNRLYWYRQTLGQGPEFLTYFQNEAQLEKSRLLSDRFSAERPKGSFSTLEIQRTEQGDSAMYLCASSPTDPETGDSETQYFGPGTRLLVL.

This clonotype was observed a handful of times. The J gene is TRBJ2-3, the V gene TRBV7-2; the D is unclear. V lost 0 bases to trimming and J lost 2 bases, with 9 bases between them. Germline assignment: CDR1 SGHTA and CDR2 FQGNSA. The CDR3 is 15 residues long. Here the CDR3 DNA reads TGTGCCAGCAGCTTAGCAATGATACCCACAGATACGCAGTATTTT. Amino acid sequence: CASSLAMIPTDTQYF.

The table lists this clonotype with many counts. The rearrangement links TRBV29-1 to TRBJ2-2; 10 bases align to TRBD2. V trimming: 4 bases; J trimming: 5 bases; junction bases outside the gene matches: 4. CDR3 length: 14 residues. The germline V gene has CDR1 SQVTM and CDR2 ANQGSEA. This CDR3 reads CSVAAGGRTGELFF. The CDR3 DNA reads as TGCAGCGTTGCAGCGGGAGGGCGGACCGGGGAGCTGTTTTTT.

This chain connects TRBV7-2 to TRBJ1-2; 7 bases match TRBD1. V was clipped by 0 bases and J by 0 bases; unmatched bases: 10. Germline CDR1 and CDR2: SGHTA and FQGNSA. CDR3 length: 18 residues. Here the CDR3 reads CASSLARLTGVSNYGYTF. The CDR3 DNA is TGTGCCAGCAGCTTAGCTAGACTCACAGGGGTTTCTAACTATGGCTACACCTTC. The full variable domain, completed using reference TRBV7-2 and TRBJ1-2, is GAGVSQSPSNKVTEKGKDVELRCDPISGHTALYWYRQSLGQGLEFLIYFQGNSAPDKSGLPSDRFSAERTGGSVSTLTIQRTQQEDSAVYLCASSLARLTGVSNYGYTFGSGTRLTVV.

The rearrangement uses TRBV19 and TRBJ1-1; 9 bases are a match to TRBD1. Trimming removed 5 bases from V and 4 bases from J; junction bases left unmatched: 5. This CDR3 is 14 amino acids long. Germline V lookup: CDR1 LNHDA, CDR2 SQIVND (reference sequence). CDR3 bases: TGTGCCAGTAGTTCCGGGACAGGGCGCACTGAAGCTTTCTTT. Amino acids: CASSSGTGRTEAFF.

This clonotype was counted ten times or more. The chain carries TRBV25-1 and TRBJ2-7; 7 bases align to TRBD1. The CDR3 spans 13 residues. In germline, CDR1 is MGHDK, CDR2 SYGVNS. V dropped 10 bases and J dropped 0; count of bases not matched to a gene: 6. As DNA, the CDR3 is TGTGCCACCAAGGGACAGTACTCCTACGAGCAGTACTTC. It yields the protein CATKGQYSYEQYF.

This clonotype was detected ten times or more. The CDR3 here is CASSLYDTEAFF. In DNA, the CDR3 is TGTGCCAGCTCTCTTTACGACACTGAAGCTTTCTTT. The genes are TRBV18 and TRBJ1-1; D is ambiguous. Trimming shortened V by 6 bases and J by 3 bases, and 8 bases separated the two germline ends. This CDR3 comprises 12 residues. The germline V gene has CDR1 KGHSH and CDR2 LQKENI. The full variable domain, completed using reference TRBV18 and TRBJ1-1, is NAGVMQNPRHLVRRRGQEARLRCSPMKGHSHVYWYRQLPEEGLKFMVYLQKENIIDESGMPKERFSAEFPKEGPSILRIQQVVRGDSAAYFCASSLYDTEAFFGQGTRLTVV.

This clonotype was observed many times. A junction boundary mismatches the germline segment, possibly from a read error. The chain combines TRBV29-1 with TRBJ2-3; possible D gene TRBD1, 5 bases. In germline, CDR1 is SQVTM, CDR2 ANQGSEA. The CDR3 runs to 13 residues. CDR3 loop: CSVQEGATDTQYF. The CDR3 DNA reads TGCAGCGTTCAAGAAGGGGCAACAGATACGCAGTATTTT.

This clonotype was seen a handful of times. The CDR3 DNA reads TGTGCCAGCAGTTCCGGGGGACAGGGTGCCTTCTACACCTTC. It specifies CASSSGGQGAFYTF. V usage is TRBV28 and J usage is TRBJ1-2; 9 nucleotides align to TRBD1. This CDR3 is built from 14 residues. The V gene's germline CDR1 is MDHEN and CDR2 SYDVKM. V lost 4 bases, J lost 10 bases, and 10 bases stayed unmatched.

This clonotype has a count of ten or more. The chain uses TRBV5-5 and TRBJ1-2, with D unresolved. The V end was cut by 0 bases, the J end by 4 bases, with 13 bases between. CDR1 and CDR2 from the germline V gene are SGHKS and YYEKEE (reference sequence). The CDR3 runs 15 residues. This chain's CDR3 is CASSLDKNLFYGYTF. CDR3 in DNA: TGTGCCAGCAGCTTGGACAAGAATTTATTCTATGGCTACACCTTC. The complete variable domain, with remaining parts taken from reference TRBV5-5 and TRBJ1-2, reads DAGVTQSPTHLIKTRGQQVTLRCSPISGHKSVSWYQQVLGQGPQFIFQYYEKEERGRGNFPDRFSARQFPNYSSELNVNALLLGDSALYLCASSLDKNLFYGYTFGSGTRLTVV.

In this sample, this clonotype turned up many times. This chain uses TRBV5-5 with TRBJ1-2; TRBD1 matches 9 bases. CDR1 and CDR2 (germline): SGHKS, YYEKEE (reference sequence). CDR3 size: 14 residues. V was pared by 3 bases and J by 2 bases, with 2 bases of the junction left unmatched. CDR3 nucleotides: TGTGCCAGCAGCTGGGACAGGGTGAACTATGGCTACACCTTC. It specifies CASSWDRVNYGYTF.

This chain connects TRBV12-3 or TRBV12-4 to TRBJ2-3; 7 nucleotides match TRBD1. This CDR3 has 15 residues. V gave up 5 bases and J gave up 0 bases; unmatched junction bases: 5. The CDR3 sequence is CASSTGDLSTDTQYF. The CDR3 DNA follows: TGTGCCAGCAGTACAGGGGACCTGAGCACAGATACGCAGTATTTT.

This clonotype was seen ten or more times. DNA for the CDR3: TGTGCCTGCCGGTGGAGGGCGAACACCGGGGAGCTGTTTTTT. Its translation is CACRWRANTGELFF. V is TRBV30 and J is TRBJ2-2, with D maybe TRBD2 (6 bases). V dropped 6 bases and J dropped 0 bases, with 11 bases sitting between them. CDR3 length: 14 amino acids. Germline CDR1 GTSNPN, CDR2 SVGIG (reference sequence).

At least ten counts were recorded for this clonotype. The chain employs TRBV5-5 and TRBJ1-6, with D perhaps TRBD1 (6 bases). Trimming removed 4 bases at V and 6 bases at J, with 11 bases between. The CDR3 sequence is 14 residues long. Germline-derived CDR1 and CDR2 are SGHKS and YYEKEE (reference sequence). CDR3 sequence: CASSRGASNSPLHF. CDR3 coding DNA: TGTGCCAGCAGCCGGGGGGCCTCTAATTCACCCCTCCACTTT.

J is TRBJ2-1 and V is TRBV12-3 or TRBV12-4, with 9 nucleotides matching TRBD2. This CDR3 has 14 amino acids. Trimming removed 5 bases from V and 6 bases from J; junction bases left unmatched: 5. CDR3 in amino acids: CASSPSGVSNEQFF. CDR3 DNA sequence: TGTGCCAGCAGTCCTAGCGGGGTGTCCAATGAGCAGTTCTTC.

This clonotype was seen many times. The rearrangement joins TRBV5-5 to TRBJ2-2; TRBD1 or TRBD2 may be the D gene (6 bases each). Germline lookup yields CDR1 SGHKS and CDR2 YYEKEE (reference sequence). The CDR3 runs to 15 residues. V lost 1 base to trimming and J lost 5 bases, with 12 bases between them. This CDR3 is CASSLNTGRTGELFF. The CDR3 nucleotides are TGTGCCAGCAGCTTGAACACAGGGAGGACCGGGGAGCTGTTTTTT.

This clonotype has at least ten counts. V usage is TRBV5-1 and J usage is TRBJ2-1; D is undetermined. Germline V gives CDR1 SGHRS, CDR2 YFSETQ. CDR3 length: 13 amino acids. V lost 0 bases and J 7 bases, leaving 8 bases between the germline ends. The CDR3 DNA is TGCGCCAGCAGCTTGGGGTTGAGAAATGAGCAGTTCTTC. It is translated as CASSLGLRNEQFF.